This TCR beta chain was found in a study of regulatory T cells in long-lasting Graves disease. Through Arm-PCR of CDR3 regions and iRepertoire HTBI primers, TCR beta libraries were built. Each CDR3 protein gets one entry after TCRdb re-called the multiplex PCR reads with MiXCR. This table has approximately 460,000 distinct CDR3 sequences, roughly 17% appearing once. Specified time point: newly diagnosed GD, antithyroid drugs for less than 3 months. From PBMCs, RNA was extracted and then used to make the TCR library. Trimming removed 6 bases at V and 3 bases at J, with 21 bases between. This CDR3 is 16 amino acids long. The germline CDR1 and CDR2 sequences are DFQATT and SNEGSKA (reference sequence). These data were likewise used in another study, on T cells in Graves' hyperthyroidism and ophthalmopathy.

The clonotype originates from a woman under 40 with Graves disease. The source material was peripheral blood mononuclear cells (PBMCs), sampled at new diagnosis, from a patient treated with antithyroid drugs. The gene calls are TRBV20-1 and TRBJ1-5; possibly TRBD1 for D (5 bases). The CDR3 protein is CSAQNLRGGINQPQHF. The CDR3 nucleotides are TGCAGTGCGCAGAACCTAAGGGGAGGTATCAATCAGCCCCAGCATTTT.